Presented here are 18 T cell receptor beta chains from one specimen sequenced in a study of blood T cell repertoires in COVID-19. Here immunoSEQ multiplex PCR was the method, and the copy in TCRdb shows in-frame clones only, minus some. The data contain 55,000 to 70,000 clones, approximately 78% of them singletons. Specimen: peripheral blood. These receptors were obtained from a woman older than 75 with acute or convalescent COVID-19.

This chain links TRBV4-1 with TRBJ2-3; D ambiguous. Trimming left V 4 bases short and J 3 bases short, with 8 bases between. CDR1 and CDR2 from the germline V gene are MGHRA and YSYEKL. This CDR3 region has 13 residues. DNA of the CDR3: TGCGCCAGCAGCCTCAGATGGACAGATACGCAGTATTTT. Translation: CASSLRWTDTQYF.

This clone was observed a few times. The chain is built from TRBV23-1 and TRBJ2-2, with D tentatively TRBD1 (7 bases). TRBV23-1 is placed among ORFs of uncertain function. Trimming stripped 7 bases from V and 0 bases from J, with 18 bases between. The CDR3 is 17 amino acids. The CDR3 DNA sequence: TGCGCCAGCATTCCCCGGCGGGGACAGCCGAACACCGGGGAGCTGTTTTTT. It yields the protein CASIPRRGQPNTGELFF.

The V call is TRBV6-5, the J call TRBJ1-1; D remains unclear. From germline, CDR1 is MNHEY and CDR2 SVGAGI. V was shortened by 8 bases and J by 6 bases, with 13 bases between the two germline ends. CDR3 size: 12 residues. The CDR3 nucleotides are TGTGCCAGCGCTGGGCGAGTCGCTGAAGCTTTCTTT. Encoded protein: CASAGRVAEAFF.

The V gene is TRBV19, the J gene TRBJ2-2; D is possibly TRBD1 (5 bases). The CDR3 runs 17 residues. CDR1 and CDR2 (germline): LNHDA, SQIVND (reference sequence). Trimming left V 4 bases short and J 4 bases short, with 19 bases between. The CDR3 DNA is TGTGCCAGTAGTACGCTCCAGGGTGCGCAGTCCACCGGGGAGCTGTTTTTT. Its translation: CASSTLQGAQSTGELFF.

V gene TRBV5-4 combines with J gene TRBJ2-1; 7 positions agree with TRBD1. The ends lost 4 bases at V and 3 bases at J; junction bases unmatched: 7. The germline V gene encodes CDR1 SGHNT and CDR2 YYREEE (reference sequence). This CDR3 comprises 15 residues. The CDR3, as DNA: TGTGCCAGCAGCACGCCTCGGGACAGCTACAATGAGCAGTTCTTC. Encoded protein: CASSTPRDSYNEQFF. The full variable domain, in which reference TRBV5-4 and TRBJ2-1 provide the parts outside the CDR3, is ETGVTQSPTHLIKTRGQQVTLRCSSQSGHNTVSWYQQALGQGPQFIFQYYREEENGRGNFPPRFSGLQFPNYSSELNVNALELDDSALYLCASSTPRDSYNEQFFGPGTRLTVL.

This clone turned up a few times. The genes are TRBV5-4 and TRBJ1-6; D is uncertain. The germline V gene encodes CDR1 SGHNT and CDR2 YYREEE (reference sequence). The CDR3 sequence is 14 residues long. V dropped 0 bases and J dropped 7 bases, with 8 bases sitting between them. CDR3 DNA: TGTGCCAGCAGCTTGGAAACGGTGAATTCACCCCTCCACTTT. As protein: CASSLETVNSPLHF. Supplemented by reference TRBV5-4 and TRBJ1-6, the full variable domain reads ETGVTQSPTHLIKTRGQQVTLRCSSQSGHNTVSWYQQALGQGPQFIFQYYREEENGRGNFPPRFSGLQFPNYSSELNVNALELDDSALYLCASSLETVNSPLHFGNGTRLTVT.

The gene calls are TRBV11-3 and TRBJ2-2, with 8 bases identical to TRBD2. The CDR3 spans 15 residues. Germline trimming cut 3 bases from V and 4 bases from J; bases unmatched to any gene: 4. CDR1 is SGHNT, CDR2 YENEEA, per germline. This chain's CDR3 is CASSLGAGGTGELFF. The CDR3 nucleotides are TGTGCCAGCAGCTTGGGGGCGGGGGGCACCGGGGAGCTGTTTTTT.

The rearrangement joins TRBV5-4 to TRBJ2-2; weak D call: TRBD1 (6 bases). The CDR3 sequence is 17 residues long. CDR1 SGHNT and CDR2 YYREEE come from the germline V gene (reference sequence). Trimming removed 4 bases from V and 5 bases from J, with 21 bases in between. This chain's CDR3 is CASSRIQTGFSTGELFF. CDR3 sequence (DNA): TGTGCCAGCAGCCGTATACAAACAGGGTTCTCGACCGGGGAGCTGTTTTTT.

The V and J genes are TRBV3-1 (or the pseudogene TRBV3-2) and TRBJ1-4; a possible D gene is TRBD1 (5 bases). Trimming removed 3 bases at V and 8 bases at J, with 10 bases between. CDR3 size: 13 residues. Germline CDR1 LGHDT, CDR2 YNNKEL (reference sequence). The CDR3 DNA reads TGTGCCAGCAGCCATGGGACTAGGGAAAAACTGTTTTTT. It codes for CASSHGTREKLFF.

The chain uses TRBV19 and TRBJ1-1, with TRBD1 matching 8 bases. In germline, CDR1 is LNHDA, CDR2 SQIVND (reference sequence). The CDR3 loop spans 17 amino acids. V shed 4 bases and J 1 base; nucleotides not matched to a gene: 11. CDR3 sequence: CASSTGQGPVENTEAFF. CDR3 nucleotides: TGTGCCAGTAGTACCGGACAGGGTCCTGTAGAGAACACTGAAGCTTTCTTT.

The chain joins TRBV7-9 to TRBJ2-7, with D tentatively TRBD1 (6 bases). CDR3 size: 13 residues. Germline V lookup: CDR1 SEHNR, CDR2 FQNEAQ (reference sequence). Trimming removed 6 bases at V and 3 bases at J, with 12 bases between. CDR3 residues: CASSSRGIYEQYF. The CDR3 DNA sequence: TGTGCCAGCAGTTCGAGGGGGATCTACGAGCAGTACTTC.

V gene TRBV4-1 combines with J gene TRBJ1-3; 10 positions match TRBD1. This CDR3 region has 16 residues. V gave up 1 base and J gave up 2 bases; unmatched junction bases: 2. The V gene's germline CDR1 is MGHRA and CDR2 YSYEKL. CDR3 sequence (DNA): TGCGCCAGCAGCCAAGGGGACAGGGGAGCTGGAAACACCATATATTTT. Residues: CASSQGDRGAGNTIYF.

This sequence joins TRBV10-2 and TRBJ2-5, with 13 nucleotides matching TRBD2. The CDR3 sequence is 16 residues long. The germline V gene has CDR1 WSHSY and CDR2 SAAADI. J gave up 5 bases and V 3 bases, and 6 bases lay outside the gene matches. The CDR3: CASSELAGGRAETQYF. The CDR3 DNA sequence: TGCGCCAGCAGTGAACTAGCGGGGGGGAGGGCGGAGACCCAGTACTTC.

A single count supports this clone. CDR3 in amino acids: CASSLFPPGTGSGANVLTF. Here the CDR3 DNA reads TGTGCCAGCAGCTTATTCCCCCCAGGGACAGGGTCCGGGGCCAACGTCCTGACTTTC. This sequence joins TRBV7-2 and TRBJ2-6, with 9 positions matching TRBD1. Germline V gene data show CDR1 as SGHTA and CDR2 as FQGNSA. The CDR3 extends over 19 amino acids. V shed 2 bases and J 4 bases; nucleotides not matched to a gene: 12.

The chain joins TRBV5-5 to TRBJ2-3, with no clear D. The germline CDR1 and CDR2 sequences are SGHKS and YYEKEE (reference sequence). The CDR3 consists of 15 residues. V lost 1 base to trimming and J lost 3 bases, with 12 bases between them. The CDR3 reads CASSLMIVSTDTQYF. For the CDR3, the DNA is TGTGCCAGCAGCTTGATGATAGTGTCTACAGATACGCAGTATTTT.

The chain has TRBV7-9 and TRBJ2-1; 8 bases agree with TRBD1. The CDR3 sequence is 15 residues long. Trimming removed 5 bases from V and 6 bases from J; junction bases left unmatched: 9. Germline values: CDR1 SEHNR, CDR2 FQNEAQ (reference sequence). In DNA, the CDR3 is TGTGCCAGCAGCCAAGCGCGACAGGGGTTCAATGAGCAGTTCTTC. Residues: CASSQARQGFNEQFF.

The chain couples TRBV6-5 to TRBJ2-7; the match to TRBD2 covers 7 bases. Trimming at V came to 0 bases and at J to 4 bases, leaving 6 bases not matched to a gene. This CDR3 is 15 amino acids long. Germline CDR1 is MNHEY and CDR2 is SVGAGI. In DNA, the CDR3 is TGTGCCAGCAGTTACTCTTACAGCGGGGATTACGAGCAGTACTTC. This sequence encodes CASSYSYSGDYEQYF.

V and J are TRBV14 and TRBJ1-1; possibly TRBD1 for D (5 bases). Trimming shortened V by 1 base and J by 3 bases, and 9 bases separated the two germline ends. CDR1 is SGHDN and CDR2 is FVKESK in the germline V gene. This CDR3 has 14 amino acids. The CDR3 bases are TGTGCCAGCAGCCAAGCACCCAGGGACACTGAAGCTTTCTTT. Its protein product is CASSQAPRDTEAFF.